The T cell receptor beta chain described here comes from a study of cytomegalovirus exposure and HLA in healthy donors. A note on this clone: Its antigen is unidentified.

The PCR contained 60 Vbeta and 13 Jbeta primers. The method was immunoSEQ multiplex PCR; TCRdb's version includes in-frame clones alone and lacks a portion of them. The sample yields approximately 110,000 clones, approximately 78% seen once. The germline V gene encodes CDR1 LNHNV and CDR2 YYDKDF (reference sequence). The V end lost 4 bases, the J end lost 3 bases, and 13 bases lay between the germline ends. The CDR3 is made up of 15 amino acids. Study results and limitations: Specificity for CMV antigens was confirmed in vitro for a few of the CMV-associated chains. Links to common viral pathogens appeared, in a later analysis, for several of the most significant clusters.

The TCR comes from a young man in good health and CMV-seropositive. The sample comprised PBMCs. The chain uses TRBV15 and TRBJ2-1; perhaps TRBD1 as D (5 bases). The CDR3 here is CATSKGRALYNEQFF. The CDR3 DNA is TGTGCCACCAGCAAAGGCAGGGCTCTCTACAATGAGCAGTTCTTC.